This T cell receptor beta chain emerged from a study of beta chain features in type 1 diabetes. TCRB transcripts that were expressed got sequenced, as all of the isolated RNA had been reverse transcribed. Sequencing of naive, central memory and regulatory T cell samples gave an average of around 3.8 million reads. Generated by immunoSEQ multiplex PCR, the TCRdb table keeps only in-frame clones and is missing some. This sample has 300,000 to 350,000 clones; 6.5% to 10% occur once, and the top ten carry around 0.44%. This clone was counted at least ten times. CD4+ cells of the naive, central memory, regulatory and stem cell-like memory types were sorted via CD45RO/CCR7/CD25/CD127/CD95/CD27. V was pared by 5 bases and J by 4 bases, with 15 bases of the junction left unmatched. The germline V gene has CDR1 MDHEN and CDR2 SYDVKM. The CDR3 contains 18 residues.

The receptor was derived from a woman younger than 30 in good health. The sample consisted of central memory CD4+ T cells from blood. The gene calls are TRBV28 and TRBJ2-1; 9 bases match TRBD2. CDR3 sequence: CASSPPKGITSGYNEQFF. The CDR3 nucleotides are TGTGCCAGCAGTCCCCCGAAGGGGATCACTAGCGGGTACAATGAGCAGTTCTTC.